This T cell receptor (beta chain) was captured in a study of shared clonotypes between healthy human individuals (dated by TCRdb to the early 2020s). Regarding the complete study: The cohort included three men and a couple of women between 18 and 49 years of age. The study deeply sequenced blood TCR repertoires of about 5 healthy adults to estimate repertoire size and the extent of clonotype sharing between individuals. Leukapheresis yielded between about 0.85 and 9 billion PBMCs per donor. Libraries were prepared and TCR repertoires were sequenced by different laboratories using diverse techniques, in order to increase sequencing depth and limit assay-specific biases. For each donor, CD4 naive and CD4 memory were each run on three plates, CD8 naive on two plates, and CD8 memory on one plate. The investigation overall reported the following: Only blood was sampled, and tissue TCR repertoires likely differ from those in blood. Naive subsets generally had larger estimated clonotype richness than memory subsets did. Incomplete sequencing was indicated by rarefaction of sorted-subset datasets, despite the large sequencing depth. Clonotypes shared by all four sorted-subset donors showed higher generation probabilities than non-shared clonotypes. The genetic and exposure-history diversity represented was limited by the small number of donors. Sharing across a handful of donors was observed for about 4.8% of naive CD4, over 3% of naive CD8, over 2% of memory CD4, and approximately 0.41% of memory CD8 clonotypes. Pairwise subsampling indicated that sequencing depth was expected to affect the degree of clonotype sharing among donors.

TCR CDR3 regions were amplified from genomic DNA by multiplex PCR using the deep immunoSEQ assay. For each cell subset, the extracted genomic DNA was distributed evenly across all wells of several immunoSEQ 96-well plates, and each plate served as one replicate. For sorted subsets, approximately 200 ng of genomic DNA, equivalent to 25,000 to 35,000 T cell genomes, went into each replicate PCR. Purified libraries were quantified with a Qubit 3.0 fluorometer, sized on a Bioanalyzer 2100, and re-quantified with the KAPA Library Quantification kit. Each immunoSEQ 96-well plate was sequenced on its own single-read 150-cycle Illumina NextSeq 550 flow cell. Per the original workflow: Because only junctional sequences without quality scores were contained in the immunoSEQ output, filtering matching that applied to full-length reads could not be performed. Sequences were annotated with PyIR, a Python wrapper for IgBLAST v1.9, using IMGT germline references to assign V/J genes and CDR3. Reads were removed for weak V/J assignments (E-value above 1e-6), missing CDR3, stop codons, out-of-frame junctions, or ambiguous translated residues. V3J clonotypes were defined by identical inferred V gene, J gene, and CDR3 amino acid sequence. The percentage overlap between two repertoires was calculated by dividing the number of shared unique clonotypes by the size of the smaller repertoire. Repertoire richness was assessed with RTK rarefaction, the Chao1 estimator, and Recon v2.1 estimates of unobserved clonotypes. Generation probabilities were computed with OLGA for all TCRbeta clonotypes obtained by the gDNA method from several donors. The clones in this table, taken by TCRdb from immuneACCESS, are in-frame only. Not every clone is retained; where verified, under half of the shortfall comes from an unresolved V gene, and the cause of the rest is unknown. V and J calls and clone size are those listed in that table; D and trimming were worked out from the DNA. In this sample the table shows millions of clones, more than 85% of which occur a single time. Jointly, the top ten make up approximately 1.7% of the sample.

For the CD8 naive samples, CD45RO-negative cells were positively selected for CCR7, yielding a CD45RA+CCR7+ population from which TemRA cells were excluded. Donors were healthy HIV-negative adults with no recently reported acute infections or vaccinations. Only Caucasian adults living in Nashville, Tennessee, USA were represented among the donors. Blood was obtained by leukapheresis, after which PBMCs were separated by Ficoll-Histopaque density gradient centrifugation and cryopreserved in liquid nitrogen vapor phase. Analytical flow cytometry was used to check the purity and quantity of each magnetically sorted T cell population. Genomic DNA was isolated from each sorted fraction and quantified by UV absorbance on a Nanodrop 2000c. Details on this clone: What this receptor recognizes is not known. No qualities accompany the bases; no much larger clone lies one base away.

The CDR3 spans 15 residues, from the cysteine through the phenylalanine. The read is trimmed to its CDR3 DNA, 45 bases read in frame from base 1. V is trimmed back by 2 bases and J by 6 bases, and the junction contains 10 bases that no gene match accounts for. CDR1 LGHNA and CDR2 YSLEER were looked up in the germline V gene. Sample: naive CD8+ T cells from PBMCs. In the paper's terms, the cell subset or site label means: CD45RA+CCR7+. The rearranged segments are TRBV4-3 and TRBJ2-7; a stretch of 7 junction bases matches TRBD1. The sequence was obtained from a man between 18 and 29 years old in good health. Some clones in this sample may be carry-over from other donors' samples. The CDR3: CASSQSPGGGGEQYF. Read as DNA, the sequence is TGCGCCAGCAGCCAAAGCCCAGGGGGTGGTGGCGAGCAGTACTTC.